Sequencing of this T cell receptor beta chain was carried out in a study of OX40 agonist ivuxolimab in advanced cancers. As for the study in general: Males comprised 82.7% of the group, whose mean age was roughly 64 years (range about 23 to 80).

Only in-frame clones appear in the TCRdb table, and some are missing; sequencing was by immunoSEQ multiplex PCR. The sample has 90,000 to 150,000 clones, 80% to 90% seen once; the top ten hold 0.55%. V lost 1 base and J 0 bases, leaving 12 bases between the germline ends. The CDR3 length is 16 residues. Germline CDR1 and CDR2: LGHNA and YSLEER. This specimen was CD4+ or CD8+ T cells sorted from blood, taken in a trial of the OX40 agonist ivuxolimab. The clonotype was recovered from an adult with an advanced solid tumor such as melanoma, head and neck, liver or kidney cancer. The rearrangement links TRBV4-3 to TRBJ1-1; D possibly corresponds to TRBD1 (5 bases). This CDR3 reads CASSQAGTAMNTEAFF. For the CDR3, the DNA is TGCGCCAGCAGCCAAGCGGGGACTGCCATGAACACTGAAGCTTTCTTT.